These 28 T cell receptor beta chains were sequenced from one sample in a study of blood T cell repertoires in COVID-19 (dated by TCRdb to about 2020). Library preparation employed the immunoSEQ multiplex PCR assay. Entries here come from immuneACCESS through TCRdb and include only in-frame sequences with V and J called. Some clones fail to appear in such tables; in the studies checked, an unresolved V gene covers under half of the shortfall, and the cause of the remainder is unknown. This sample comprises a few hundred thousand clones, more than 70% of them detected only once. The top ten clonotypes cover roughly 3% of the sample. Sequenced: peripheral blood. The receptor set was obtained from a woman in her late teens or twenties with acute or convalescent COVID-19.

With respect to this clone: Other DNA sequences from this sample encode an identical CDR3 as well. The chain uses TRBV27 and TRBJ2-3; D is undetermined. The V end lost 0 bases, the J end lost 0 bases, and 4 bases lay between the germline ends. From germline, CDR1 is MNHEY and CDR2 SMNVEV (reference sequence). This CDR3 spans 14 amino acids. CDR3 region: CASSLSRSTDTQYF. The CDR3, as DNA: TGTGCCAGCAGTTTATCGAGGAGCACAGATACGCAGTATTTT.

The V and J genes are TRBV7-8 and TRBJ1-2; 8 bases are shared with TRBD1. Trimming at V came to 4 bases and at J to 5 bases, leaving 3 bases not matched to a gene. CDR3 length: 13 amino acids. Germline V gene lookup returns CDR1 SGHVS and CDR2 FQNEAQ. CDR3 DNA: TGTGCCAGCAGCTCGGGACAGGCGTATGGCTACACCTTC. This codes for CASSSGQAYGYTF.

J is TRBJ1-1 and V is TRBV7-6; no definite D call. There are 14 residues in the CDR3. Germline CDR1 reads SGHVS; CDR2 reads FNYEAQ. Trimming took 1 base from V and 3 from J, leaving 9 bases between them. The CDR3 region has the DNA TGTGCCAGCAGCTTAGGAGGGCCGGACACTGAAGCTTTCTTT. This gives the protein CASSLGGPDTEAFF. The whole variable domain, remainder taken from reference TRBV7-6 and TRBJ1-1, is GAGVSQSPRYKVTKRGQDVALRCDPISGHVSLYWYRQALGQGPEFLTYFNYEAQQDKSGLPNDRFSAERPEGSISTLTIQRTEQRDSAMYRCASSLGGPDTEAFFGQGTRLTVV.

The chain links TRBV11-3 to TRBJ2-1; D may be TRBD2 (6 bases). V was pared by 5 bases and J by 8 bases, with 19 bases between. Germline loops: CDR1 SGHNT, CDR2 YENEEA. CDR3 length: 15 amino acids. The CDR3 DNA reads as TGTGCCAGCAGCCCGGAGGGACTTACAAGCGATGAGCAGTTCTTC. Translating it yields CASSPEGLTSDEQFF.

The gene calls are TRBV2 and TRBJ2-7; TRBD2 might be the D (6 bases). This CDR3 has 14 amino acids. Trimming shortened V by 8 bases and J by 3 bases, and 17 bases separated the two germline ends. Germline CDR1 and CDR2: SNHLY and FYNNEI. The CDR3 region has the DNA TGTGCCAGCGAAGAGGAGGGTGAGGACTACGAGCAGTACTTC. Its protein product is CASEEEGEDYEQYF.

There are a few counts of this clone. The V gene is TRBV6-2 or TRBV6-3, the J gene TRBJ1-5; D is undetermined. The V gene lost 5 bases and the J gene lost 0 bases, with 11 bases spanning the gap. The CDR3 covers 15 residues. Germline assignment: CDR1 MNHEY and CDR2 SVGEGT. The CDR3 region is CASSPYFYSNQPQHF. CDR3 nucleotide sequence: TGTGCCAGCAGTCCCTATTTCTATAGCAATCAGCCCCAGCATTTT.

This clone was picked up many times. This chain connects TRBV3-1 (or the pseudogene TRBV3-2) to TRBJ2-1; the D is unclear. The CDR3 is made up of 12 amino acids. The germline gives CDR1 LGHDT, CDR2 YNNKEL (reference sequence). Trimming pared 0 bases from V and 10 bases from J, leaving 7 bases between. The CDR3 DNA reads as TGTGCCAGCAGCCAAGATAAGCCCGAGCAGTTCTTC. Residues: CASSQDKPEQFF.

The chain has TRBV7-8 and TRBJ1-2, with 11 bases lining up with TRBD1. Trimming cost V 5 bases and J 4 bases; bases outside gene matches: 6. The CDR3 contains 15 residues. CDR1 and CDR2 (germline): SGHVS, FQNEAQ. The CDR3 DNA sequence: TGTGCCAGCAGCCCATGGGACAGGGGGAGCTATGGCTACACCTTC. Its protein product is CASSPWDRGSYGYTF.

The CDR3 nucleotides read TGCGCCAGCAGCTTGAGCGCCAGGGGGAACGAGCAGTACTTC. Translating gives CASSLSARGNEQYF. V gene TRBV5-1 combines with J gene TRBJ2-7, with TRBD1 identical over 7 bases. Germline CDR1 and CDR2: SGHRS and YFSETQ. Trimming cost V 1 base and J 5 bases; bases outside gene matches: 6. The CDR3 is 14 residues long.

This clone was counted only a few times. The chain joins TRBV19 to TRBJ1-6; 8 bases are shared with TRBD1. V trimming: 4 bases; J trimming: 5 bases; junction bases outside the gene matches: 7. The germline gives CDR1 LNHDA, CDR2 SQIVND (reference sequence). The CDR3 sequence is 16 residues long. DNA of the CDR3: TGTGCCAGTAGTACCCTACGGACAGGGAATAATTCACCCCTCCACTTT. Its protein product is CASSTLRTGNNSPLHF.

The rearrangement links TRBV25-1 to TRBJ1-1; the D gene is possibly TRBD1 (5 bases). Germline V gene sequence: CDR1 MGHDK, CDR2 SYGVNS. Trimming left V 8 bases short and J 4 bases short, with 11 bases between. This CDR3 spans 12 amino acids. CDR3 coding DNA: TGTGCCAGCTCGTTCGGGGGCACTGAAGCTTTCTTT. Translated, it gives CASSFGGTEAFF. The variable domain in full, completed from reference TRBV25-1 and TRBJ1-1, reads EADIYQTPRYLVIGTGKKITLECSQTMGHDKMYWYQQDPGMELHLIHYSYGVNSTEKGDLSSESTVSRIRTEHFPLTLESARPSHTSQYLCASSFGGTEAFFGQGTRLTVV.

The gene calls are TRBV27 and TRBJ1-1; D gene uncertain. The germline CDR1 and CDR2 sequences are MNHEY and SMNVEV (reference sequence). This CDR3 spans 13 amino acids. Trimming removed 5 bases at V and 0 bases at J, with 7 bases between. CDR3 sequence reads: CASSTAMNTEAFF. CDR3 in DNA: TGTGCCAGCAGTACAGCTATGAACACTGAAGCTTTCTTT.

The chain links TRBV29-1 to TRBJ1-4, with 7 positions matching TRBD1. Germline values: CDR1 SQVTM, CDR2 ANQGSEA. The length of the CDR3 is 13 residues. Trimming at V came to 7 bases and at J to 4 bases, leaving 6 bases not matched to a gene. The CDR3 bases are TGCAGCGCGTCGGGACAGAATAATGAAAAACTGTTTTTT. Translating gives CSASGQNNEKLFF.

The gene calls are TRBV19 and TRBJ2-7, with TRBD2 matching over 13 bases. The germline V gene has CDR1 LNHDA and CDR2 SQIVND (reference sequence). The CDR3 runs 16 residues. Losses at the gene ends were 3 bases for V and 3 bases for J; bases not matched to a gene: 5. The chain's CDR3 is CASSMMGLAGNYEQYF. Here the CDR3 DNA reads TGTGCCAGTAGTATGATGGGACTAGCGGGGAACTACGAGCAGTACTTC.

The chain employs TRBV14 and TRBJ2-1; 8 positions match TRBD2. Germline values: CDR1 SGHDN, CDR2 FVKESK. The V and J ends lost 4 bases and 4 bases, in that order; junction bases with no gene match: 9. The CDR3 has 16 residues. The CDR3 DNA is TGTGCCAGCAGCCGGGATAGCGGGATAGGGTACAATGAGCAGTTCTTC. It specifies CASSRDSGIGYNEQFF. The complete variable domain, with remaining parts taken from reference TRBV14 and TRBJ2-1, reads EAGVTQFPSHSVIEKGQTVTLRCDPISGHDNLYWYRRVMGKEIKFLLHFVKESKQDESGMPNNRFLAERTGGTYSTLKVQPAELEDSGVYFCASSRDSGIGYNEQFFGPGTRLTVL.

The chain uses TRBV7-2 and TRBJ2-2; 8 nucleotides agree with TRBD2. This CDR3 has 15 residues. After removal of 1 base from V and 7 bases from J, the junction contained 5 bases not matched to a gene. CDR1 is SGHTA, CDR2 FQGNSA, per germline. In nucleotides, the CDR3 is TGTGCCAGCAGCTTAGTATTGGCGGGAGGCGGGGAGCTGTTTTTT. This codes for CASSLVLAGGGELFF.

V usage is TRBV9 and J usage is TRBJ2-1; 7 bases align to TRBD2. Trimming removed 0 bases from V and 10 bases from J; junction bases left unmatched: 10. CDR1 and CDR2 from the germline V gene are SGDLS and YYNGEE. The CDR3 loop spans 15 amino acids. The CDR3 reads CASSVEVSGHREQFF. The CDR3 bases are TGTGCCAGCAGCGTAGAGGTTAGCGGGCACCGGGAGCAGTTCTTC.

The chain uses TRBV27 and TRBJ2-7; TRBD2 matches 12 bases. Germline loops: CDR1 MNHEY, CDR2 SMNVEV (reference sequence). After removal of 6 bases from V and 4 bases from J, the junction contained 4 bases not matched to a gene. The CDR3 is 14 amino acids. This CDR3 is CASRTSGSRYEQYF. CDR3 coding DNA: TGTGCCAGCAGGACTAGCGGGAGCAGGTACGAGCAGTACTTC.

CDR3 sequence reads: CASRTGYQETQYF. The CDR3 DNA follows: TGTGCCAGCAGGACAGGGTACCAAGAGACCCAGTACTTC. V usage is TRBV6-5 and J usage is TRBJ2-5; 7 positions match TRBD1. The CDR3 consists of 13 residues. Germline V lookup: CDR1 MNHEY, CDR2 SVGAGI. V trimming: 6 bases; J trimming: 0 bases; junction bases outside the gene matches: 1.

This chain uses TRBV4-1 with TRBJ1-2; tentatively, D is TRBD1 (6 bases). The germline V gene encodes CDR1 MGHRA and CDR2 YSYEKL. The germline V and J ends were trimmed by 0 bases and 5 bases, with 16 bases remaining between them. This CDR3 comprises 16 residues. Written as DNA, the CDR3 is TGCGCCAGCAGCCAAGATGCATCCAGGGGCTCTTATGGCTACACCTTC. This gives the protein CASSQDASRGSYGYTF.

J is TRBJ2-1 and V is TRBV29-1; D might be TRBD2 (6 bases). Germline values: CDR1 SQVTM, CDR2 ANQGSEA. This CDR3 has 15 residues. Trimming pared 3 bases from V and 8 bases from J, leaving 20 bases between. As DNA, the CDR3 is TGCAGCGTTGAGGGTACGGAGGGAATAGTCGATGAGCAGTTCTTC. This codes for CSVEGTEGIVDEQFF.

The table lists this clone with a count of one. V usage is TRBV2 and J usage is TRBJ2-1; weak D call: TRBD2 (5 bases). The CDR3 consists of 15 residues. Germline CDR1 reads SNHLY; CDR2 reads FYNNEI. V lost 3 bases, J lost 0 bases, and 9 bases lay in between. CDR3 residues: CASSEGAYSYNEQFF. The DNA of the CDR3 is TGTGCCAGCAGTGAGGGAGCGTACTCCTACAATGAGCAGTTCTTC.

The chain joins TRBV10-3 to TRBJ2-5; tentative D call: TRBD2 (6 bases). The V end lost 2 bases, the J end lost 0 bases, and 7 bases lay between the germline ends. Germline V lookup: CDR1 ENHRY, CDR2 SYGVKD. CDR3 length: 14 amino acids. The CDR3 DNA is TGTGCCATCAGTGAGGGGGGGTACCAAGAGACCCAGTACTTC. Amino acids: CAISEGGYQETQYF.

This chain's CDR3 is CASSLSLGGRFYEQYF. The CDR3 DNA sequence: TGTGCCAGCAGCTTGTCACTGGGCGGGAGGTTCTACGAGCAGTACTTC. The rearrangement uses TRBV5-6 and TRBJ2-7; 8 bases are a match to TRBD2. The CDR3 contains 16 residues. Germline V CDR1 and CDR2: SGHDT, YYEEEE. V gave up 1 base and J gave up 3 bases; unmatched junction bases: 9.

The chain uses TRBV4-2 and TRBJ2-7; D perhaps matches TRBD2 (5 bases). CDR1 and CDR2 (germline): LGHNA, YNFKEQ. V lost 3 bases and J 2 bases, leaving 20 bases between the germline ends. The CDR3 runs to 17 residues. For the CDR3, the DNA is TGTGCCAGCAGCCAGCATTTTACGGCAGCGGTGCCCTACGAGCAGTACTTC. The encoded protein is CASSQHFTAAVPYEQYF.

V usage is TRBV7-8 and J usage is TRBJ2-1; possibly TRBD2 for D (5 bases). CDR1 is SGHVS, CDR2 FQNEAQ, per germline. This CDR3 is built from 16 residues. Trimming cost V 4 bases and J 1 base, with 14 bases left between them. The CDR3 loop reads CASSYLGVGSYNEQFF. CDR3 nucleotide sequence: TGTGCCAGCAGCTACCTGGGAGTTGGGTCCTACAATGAGCAGTTCTTC.

This chain links TRBV24-1 with TRBJ1-2; no firm D call. CDR3 size: 17 residues. V lost 4 bases and J 2 bases, leaving 19 bases between the germline ends. Germline loops: CDR1 KGHDR, CDR2 SFDVKD. DNA of the CDR3: TGTGCCACCAGTGACATGAAGGACTCTACGAAGAACTATGGCTACACCTTC. Encoded protein: CATSDMKDSTKNYGYTF.

The genes are TRBV10-3 and TRBJ2-1; 9 nucleotides line up with TRBD2. Germline loops: CDR1 ENHRY, CDR2 SYGVKD. This CDR3 has 17 residues. The V gene end was trimmed by 0 bases and the J gene end by 4 bases; junction bases not matched to a gene: 7. The CDR3 spells CAISESDGGREYNEQFF. Here the CDR3 DNA reads TGTGCCATCAGTGAGTCGGATGGCGGGAGGGAATACAATGAGCAGTTCTTC.